This TCR beta chain came from a study of OX40 agonist ivuxolimab in advanced cancers. On the study more broadly: Prior anti-PD-1, anti-PD-L1 or anti-CTLA-4 therapy did not bar entry, and less than 50% had some.

Using immunoSEQ multiplex PCR, the repertoire was profiled, and TCRdb retains in-frame clones only, with some absent. The sample has around 15,000 clones; approximately 86% are singletons. Germline assignment: CDR1 MGHRA and CDR2 YSYEKL. Trimming took 1 base from V and 1 from J; bases not matched to a gene: 3. The CDR3 has 15 residues. Remarks on this clone: Its specificity is not known.

Study results and limitations: Relative to CD4+ cells, CD8+ T cells on average had more expanded clones. The study did not work out the antigen specificity of the expanded peripheral T cells.

The sampling schedule covered blood at baseline, cycle 4 day 1, and cycle 7 day 1. The source is an adult with an advanced solid tumor such as melanoma, head and neck, liver or kidney cancer. Source: CD4+ or CD8+ T cells sorted from blood, taken in a trial of the OX40 agonist ivuxolimab. This sequence joins TRBV4-1 and TRBJ1-1; 7 bases line up with TRBD1. The CDR3 sequence: CASSQGGQPNTEAFF. CDR3 sequence (DNA): TGCGCCAGCAGCCAAGGGGGACAGCCGAACACTGAAGCTTTCTTT.